This entry lists 32 T cell receptor beta chains sequenced from one sample in a study of blood T cells in healthy people across ages (dated by TCRdb to the mid-2010s). The method was 5' RACE. Sequencing instrument: Illumina HiSeq 2500. A second PCR of about 6 to 11 cycles was run with a J-beta primer mix and a sample-barcoded 5' primer. TCRdb reprocessed the public reads (quality trimming at Q25 with fastp, clone calling with MiXCR) and kept in-frame beta chains. Identical CDR3 protein sequences are pooled into one entry, listed with their most common genes and DNA. For this sample there are hundreds of thousands of distinct CDR3 sequences; around two thirds appear just once. Roughly 25% of the sample is held by the ten biggest clonotypes. The sample consisted of blood. The receptors were gathered from a man aged 30 to 45 in good health.

The genes are TRBV6-5 and TRBJ2-3; 7 bases are a match to TRBD1. V trimming: 7 bases; J trimming: 3 bases; junction bases outside the gene matches: 7. This CDR3 spans 14 amino acids. Germline loops: CDR1 MNHEY, CDR2 SVGAGI. The CDR3 DNA follows: TGTGCCAGCAACCTGGGACAGAGAACAGATACGCAGTATTTT. Amino acids: CASNLGQRTDTQYF.

The chain combines TRBV7-2 with TRBJ1-6; D uncertain. The CDR3 has 15 residues. V dropped 1 base and J dropped 5 bases, with 9 bases sitting between them. Germline lookup yields CDR1 SGHTA and CDR2 FQGNSA. The CDR3 nucleotides read TGTGCCAGCAGCTTAGAAGGTCCGAATAATTCACCCCTCCACTTT. Amino acid sequence: CASSLEGPNNSPLHF.

The rearrangement links TRBV7-2 to TRBJ2-4; tentative D call: TRBD1 (6 bases). The J call may be wrong; the DNA end is better matched by TRBJ2-7. The CDR3 loop spans 15 amino acids. Germline values: CDR1 SGHTA, CDR2 FQGNSA. The CDR3 DNA reads TGTGCCAGCAGCCAAGAGTTGTGGGGGCCCTACGAGCAGTACTTC. Amino acid sequence: CASSQELWGPYEQYF.

In its sample, this clonotype was seen a few times. The rearrangement links TRBV7-9 to TRBJ2-3; D gene unclear. The CDR3 covers 13 residues. Trimming stripped 5 bases from V and 2 bases from J, with 8 bases between. Germline V lookup: CDR1 SEHNR, CDR2 FQNEAQ (reference sequence). CDR3 loop: CASSRLFTDTQYF. CDR3 in DNA: TGTGCCAGCAGCCGTCTATTCACAGATACGCAGTATTTT.

The chain is built from TRBV27 and TRBJ2-7; the D gene is possibly TRBD1 (6 bases). V was trimmed by 10 bases and J by 2 bases, leaving 12 bases between them. The CDR3 sequence is 12 residues long. Germline values: CDR1 MNHEY, CDR2 SMNVEV (reference sequence). The CDR3 loop reads CATRSGAYEQYF. The CDR3 DNA reads TGTGCCACCCGGTCAGGGGCCTACGAGCAGTACTTC.

This clonotype has only a few counts. V and J are TRBV7-2 and TRBJ2-3; perhaps TRBD2 as D (5 bases). The germline V and J ends were trimmed by 4 bases and 1 base, with 9 bases remaining between them. This CDR3 is 14 amino acids long. Looked up from germline, CDR1 is SGHTA and CDR2 is FQGNSA. DNA of the CDR3: TGTGCCAGCAGCTCCTATAGCGGCACAGATACGCAGTATTTT. Amino acid sequence: CASSSYSGTDTQYF.

This clonotype was observed once. The chain links TRBV6-6 to TRBJ2-5, with TRBD2 matching over 8 bases. This CDR3 comprises 14 residues. V gave up 4 bases and J gave up 11 bases; unmatched junction bases: 12. Germline V gene data show CDR1 as MNHNY and CDR2 as SVGAGI (reference sequence). CDR3 nucleotide sequence: TGTGCCAGCAGTTGGTTAGCGGGGTCTTGGGAGCAGTACTTC. Translating gives CASSWLAGSWEQYF.

The chain joins TRBV6-2 or TRBV6-3 to TRBJ2-5; a possible D gene is TRBD2 (5 bases). The V end was cut by 2 bases, the J end by 5 bases, with 18 bases between. The CDR3 sequence is 16 residues long. Germline CDR1 MNHEY, CDR2 SVGEGT. CDR3 protein: CASSYGAETPVETQYF. The CDR3 DNA reads as TGTGCCAGCAGTTACGGAGCGGAGACGCCAGTGGAGACCCAGTACTTC.

This clonotype was seen only a few times. The J gene is TRBJ1-2, the V gene TRBV5-1; D may be TRBD1 (6 bases). The germline V gene has CDR1 SGHRS and CDR2 YFSETQ. V lost 5 bases to trimming and J lost 3 bases, with 17 bases between them. This CDR3 region has 15 residues. CDR3 protein: CASRSGHGGDYGYTF. CDR3 bases: TGCGCCAGCAGAAGCGGACATGGGGGCGACTATGGCTACACCTTC.

This rearrangement joins TRBV4-3 to TRBJ1-1, with D uncertain. There are 14 residues in the CDR3. Germline CDR1 is LGHNA and CDR2 is YSLEER. Trimming stripped 4 bases from V and 0 bases from J, with 9 bases between. The CDR3 region is CASSPSWMNTEAFF. Written as DNA, the CDR3 is TGCGCCAGCAGCCCGAGTTGGATGAACACTGAAGCTTTCTTT.

The V and J genes are TRBV24-1 and TRBJ2-7; 9 bases align to TRBD2. The V gene end was trimmed by 5 bases and the J gene end by 6 bases; junction bases not matched to a gene: 7. The germline V gene encodes CDR1 KGHDR and CDR2 SFDVKD. CDR3 size: 14 residues. CDR3 amino acids: CATSGRREGSEQYF. The CDR3 DNA reads TGTGCCACCAGTGGTCGGCGGGAGGGCTCCGAGCAGTACTTC.

The chain joins TRBV9 to TRBJ1-2, with D possibly TRBD1 on 5 matching bases. Germline CDR1 reads SGDLS; CDR2 reads YYNGEE. With 1 base removed from V and 0 bases from J, the gap between germline ends came to 10 bases. The CDR3 is made up of 15 amino acids. The CDR3 region has the DNA TGTGCCAGCAGCGTATCAGGGTCACCTAACTATGGCTACACCTTC. Its translation: CASSVSGSPNYGYTF.

The CDR3, as DNA: TGCAGTGTTCCGCCCGGGACAGGGGTGACAGATACGCAGTATTTT. Translated, it gives CSVPPGTGVTDTQYF. The rearrangement links TRBV20-1 to TRBJ2-3, with 10 bases lining up with TRBD1. V lost 7 bases and J lost 3; bases outside the gene matches: 10. This CDR3 has 15 amino acids. The germline V gene encodes CDR1 DFQATT and CDR2 SNEGSKA (reference sequence).

The rearrangement uses TRBV12-3 or TRBV12-4 and TRBJ2-1; 7 positions agree with TRBD2. The CDR3 loop spans 15 amino acids. Trimming at V came to 5 bases and at J to 2 bases, leaving 6 bases not matched to a gene. CDR3 DNA: TGTGCCAGCAGTCCTCAAGCGGGGCCCTACAATGAGCAGTTCTTC. Protein product: CASSPQAGPYNEQFF.

The CDR3 region is CASSLPSEGKPLHF. CDR3 nucleotides: TGTGCCAGCTCACTCCCGAGTGAGGGAAAGCCCCTCCACTTT. The J gene is TRBJ1-6, the V gene TRBV18; no definite D call. V lost 4 bases and J lost 13, with 17 bases in between. The CDR3 has 14 amino acids. The germline gives CDR1 KGHSH, CDR2 LQKENI.

As concerns this clonotype: The junction does not match germline at one end; this may be a read error. The chain combines TRBV6-6 with TRBJ1-5; TRBD1 agrees at 8 bases. Germline loops: CDR1 MNHNY, CDR2 SVGAGI (reference sequence). CDR3 length: 15 amino acids. CDR3 amino acids: CAGSSTGALNQPQHF. The CDR3 DNA reads as TGTGCCGGCAGCTCGACAGGGGCTCTTAATCAGCCCCAGCATTTT.

The sample holds many counts of this clonotype. The V gene is TRBV12-3 or TRBV12-4, the J gene TRBJ2-5; D not resolved. Trimming pared 0 bases from V and 3 bases from J, leaving 8 bases between. The CDR3 has 14 residues. CDR3 region: CASSLAMGEETQYF. CDR3 bases: TGTGCCAGCAGTTTAGCGATGGGTGAAGAGACCCAGTACTTC.

The chain joins TRBV7-2 to TRBJ2-5; D gene ambiguous. This CDR3 region has 16 residues. V lost 5 bases and J lost 2, with 18 bases in between. Germline V gene data show CDR1 as SGHTA and CDR2 as FQGNSA. The CDR3 DNA follows: TGTGCCAGCAGCCTACTATCGGGCGCCCCACAAGAGACCCAGTACTTC. This gives the protein CASSLLSGAPQETQYF.

The chain links TRBV7-8 to TRBJ2-1; perhaps TRBD2 as D (7 bases). CDR1 is SGHVS, CDR2 FQNEAQ, per germline. This CDR3 has 17 amino acids. The V end lost 0 bases, the J end lost 4 bases, and 16 bases lay between the germline ends. The CDR3 DNA sequence: TGTGCCAGCAGCTTAGCCCTAGGGGGGGGGCCATACAATGAGCAGTTCTTC. Protein sequence: CASSLALGGGPYNEQFF.

V and J are TRBV20-1 and TRBJ1-6; D possibly corresponds to TRBD1 (6 bases). The V gene lost 3 bases and the J gene lost 7 bases, with 13 bases spanning the gap. CDR3 length: 14 residues. Germline V gives CDR1 DFQATT, CDR2 SNEGSKA (reference sequence). CDR3 sequence: CSARGYGTNSPLHF. DNA of the CDR3: TGCAGTGCTAGGGGGTACGGGACAAATTCACCCCTCCACTTT.

The V gene is TRBV3-1, the J gene TRBJ2-5; D ambiguous. CDR1 is LGHDT, CDR2 YNNKEL, per germline (reference sequence). This CDR3 is 14 amino acids long. The V gene lost 4 bases and the J gene lost 3 bases, with 12 bases spanning the gap. The DNA for the CDR3 is TGTGCCAGCAGCCGCCTGCGAGAGAAAGAGACCCAGTACTTC. This encodes CASSRLREKETQYF.

This clonotype was picked up many times. The chain uses TRBV4-3 and TRBJ2-5, with 10 bases identical to TRBD2. Trimming took 1 base from V and 2 from J; bases not matched to a gene: 10. The V gene's germline CDR1 is LGHNA and CDR2 YSLEER. This CDR3 contains 18 residues. The CDR3 sequence is CASSQGAYVAGGQETQYF. The CDR3 DNA follows: TGCGCCAGCAGCCAAGGGGCCTACGTAGCGGGGGGACAAGAGACCCAGTACTTC.

This clonotype occurred a few times. The V and J genes are TRBV12-3 or TRBV12-4 and TRBJ2-7; 8 bases line up with TRBD1. The V gene end was trimmed by 6 bases and the J gene end by 2 bases; junction bases not matched to a gene: 9. This CDR3 contains 15 residues. CDR3 protein: CASSDFRDRTYEQYF. In DNA form, the CDR3 reads TGTGCCAGCAGCGATTTCCGGGACAGGACCTACGAGCAGTACTTC.

This clonotype came up a few times. The chain employs TRBV25-1 and TRBJ2-6; 7 bases map to TRBD2. The CDR3 sequence is 19 residues long. The J segment lost 0 bases and the V segment lost 5 bases, leaving 13 bases of the junction unmatched. CDR1 MGHDK and CDR2 SYGVNS come from the germline V gene. This CDR3 reads CASSSFRDYPLSGANVLTF. The CDR3 bases are TGTGCCAGCAGTTCATTCCGGGACTATCCTCTCTCTGGGGCCAACGTCCTGACTTTC.

The rearrangement joins TRBV20-1 to TRBJ1-1; D is uncertain. Germline loops: CDR1 DFQATT, CDR2 SNEGSKA (reference sequence). V was clipped by 1 base and J by 0 bases, with 18 bases between them. The CDR3 loop spans 17 amino acids. CDR3 DNA sequence: TGCAGTGCTAGAGGGGTAGTTGGGTATGGAGTGAACACTGAAGCTTTCTTT. Translated: CSARGVVGYGVNTEAFF.

This clonotype was found a few times. The chain joins TRBV5-5 to TRBJ2-7; D perhaps matches TRBD1 (6 bases). Trimming cost V 5 bases and J 2 bases, with 14 bases left between them. The V gene's germline CDR1 is SGHKS and CDR2 YYEKEE (reference sequence). This CDR3 is built from 14 residues. The CDR3 DNA reads as TGTGCCAGCAGGCCGACAGGCCTCCCCTACGAGCAGTACTTC. This gives the protein CASRPTGLPYEQYF.

Worth noting for this clonotype: An end of the junction does not agree with germline; a read error may underlie this. V gene TRBV6-5 combines with J gene TRBJ1-1; 8 nucleotides agree with TRBD1. In germline, CDR1 is MNHEY, CDR2 SVGAGI. This CDR3 is 16 amino acids long. CDR3 amino acids: CASSYDGTGMNTEAFF. The CDR3 region has the DNA TGTGCTAGCAGTTACGATGGGACAGGCATGAACACTGAAGCTTTCTTT.

The chain combines TRBV27 with TRBJ1-5; perhaps TRBD1 as D (5 bases). CDR1 is MNHEY, CDR2 SMNVEV, per germline (reference sequence). Trimming took 7 bases from V and 4 from J, leaving 11 bases between them. CDR3 length: 13 amino acids. CDR3: CASTQGLNQPQHF. The CDR3 nucleotides are TGTGCCAGCACCCAGGGTCTTAATCAGCCCCAGCATTTT.

The chain couples TRBV2 to TRBJ2-3, with D perhaps being TRBD1 or TRBD2 (5 bases each). Trimming removed 6 bases from V and 4 bases from J, with 17 bases in between. The CDR3 runs to 15 residues. The germline gives CDR1 SNHLY, CDR2 FYNNEI. The CDR3 region is CASRPGTHRADTQYF. Here the CDR3 DNA reads TGTGCCAGCAGACCCGGGACCCACCGTGCAGATACGCAGTATTTT.

As to this clonotype: A much larger clone lies a single base off, so this may be a read error. The chain recombines TRBV20-1 with TRBJ2-3; D unresolved. Germline CDR1 DFQATT, CDR2 SNEGSKA (reference sequence). The CDR3 has 11 amino acids. V lost 7 bases and J 5 bases, leaving 10 bases between the germline ends. DNA for the CDR3: TGCAGTGTTTCTCAAGAAGATACGCAGTATTTT. This codes for CSVSQEDTQYF.

The sample holds a few counts of this clonotype. V usage is TRBV29-1 and J usage is TRBJ1-2; TRBD1 is a possible D gene (6 bases). The germline gives CDR1 SQVTM, CDR2 ANQGSEA. V lost 6 bases, J lost 4 bases, and 15 bases lay in between. This CDR3 is built from 13 residues. CDR3: CSVQGQKRYGYTF. The CDR3 DNA sequence: TGCAGCGTCCAAGGACAGAAGCGCTATGGCTACACCTTC.

V gene TRBV20-1 combines with J gene TRBJ2-7; D call uncertain. Trimming shortened V by 0 bases and J by 5 bases, and 11 bases separated the two germline ends. There are 13 residues in the CDR3. CDR1 DFQATT and CDR2 SNEGSKA come from the germline V gene (reference sequence). DNA of the CDR3: TGCAGTGCTAGAGAGGGGTATAGTGACGAGCAGTACTTC. As protein: CSAREGYSDEQYF.